This T cell receptor (beta chain) came from a study of T-cell reconstitution after alpha-beta-depleted transplantation in children. Overall study results and limits: The study traced high day-60 TCRbeta diversity in some patients to surviving recipient T cells and thymic progenitors.

Preparing the TCRbeta library involved the use of unique molecular identifiers. TCRdb called the PCR reads again in MiXCR, with one record for every CDR3 protein. This table has 100,000 to 120,000 distinct CDR3 sequences, 5.5% to 6.5% appearing once. Germline V gene data show CDR1 as SGHNT and CDR2 as YENEEA. V dropped 1 base and J dropped 5; count of bases not matched to a gene: 4. CDR3 length: 15 amino acids. Regarding this clonotype: Its antigen is unidentified.

This clonotype was sampled from a male patient aged 2 to 9 who had a stem cell transplant for acute lymphoblastic leukemia, so the T cells may come from the graft donor. The specimen comprised PBMCs, mostly from graft donor cells, sampled 360 days after TCRalphabeta/CD19-depleted stem cell transplant. The genes are TRBV11-3 and TRBJ2-3; 9 bases match TRBD2. This CDR3 is CASSLVAGDLDTQYF. CDR3 bases: TGTGCCAGCAGCTTAGTAGCGGGGGATTTAGATACGCAGTATTTT.